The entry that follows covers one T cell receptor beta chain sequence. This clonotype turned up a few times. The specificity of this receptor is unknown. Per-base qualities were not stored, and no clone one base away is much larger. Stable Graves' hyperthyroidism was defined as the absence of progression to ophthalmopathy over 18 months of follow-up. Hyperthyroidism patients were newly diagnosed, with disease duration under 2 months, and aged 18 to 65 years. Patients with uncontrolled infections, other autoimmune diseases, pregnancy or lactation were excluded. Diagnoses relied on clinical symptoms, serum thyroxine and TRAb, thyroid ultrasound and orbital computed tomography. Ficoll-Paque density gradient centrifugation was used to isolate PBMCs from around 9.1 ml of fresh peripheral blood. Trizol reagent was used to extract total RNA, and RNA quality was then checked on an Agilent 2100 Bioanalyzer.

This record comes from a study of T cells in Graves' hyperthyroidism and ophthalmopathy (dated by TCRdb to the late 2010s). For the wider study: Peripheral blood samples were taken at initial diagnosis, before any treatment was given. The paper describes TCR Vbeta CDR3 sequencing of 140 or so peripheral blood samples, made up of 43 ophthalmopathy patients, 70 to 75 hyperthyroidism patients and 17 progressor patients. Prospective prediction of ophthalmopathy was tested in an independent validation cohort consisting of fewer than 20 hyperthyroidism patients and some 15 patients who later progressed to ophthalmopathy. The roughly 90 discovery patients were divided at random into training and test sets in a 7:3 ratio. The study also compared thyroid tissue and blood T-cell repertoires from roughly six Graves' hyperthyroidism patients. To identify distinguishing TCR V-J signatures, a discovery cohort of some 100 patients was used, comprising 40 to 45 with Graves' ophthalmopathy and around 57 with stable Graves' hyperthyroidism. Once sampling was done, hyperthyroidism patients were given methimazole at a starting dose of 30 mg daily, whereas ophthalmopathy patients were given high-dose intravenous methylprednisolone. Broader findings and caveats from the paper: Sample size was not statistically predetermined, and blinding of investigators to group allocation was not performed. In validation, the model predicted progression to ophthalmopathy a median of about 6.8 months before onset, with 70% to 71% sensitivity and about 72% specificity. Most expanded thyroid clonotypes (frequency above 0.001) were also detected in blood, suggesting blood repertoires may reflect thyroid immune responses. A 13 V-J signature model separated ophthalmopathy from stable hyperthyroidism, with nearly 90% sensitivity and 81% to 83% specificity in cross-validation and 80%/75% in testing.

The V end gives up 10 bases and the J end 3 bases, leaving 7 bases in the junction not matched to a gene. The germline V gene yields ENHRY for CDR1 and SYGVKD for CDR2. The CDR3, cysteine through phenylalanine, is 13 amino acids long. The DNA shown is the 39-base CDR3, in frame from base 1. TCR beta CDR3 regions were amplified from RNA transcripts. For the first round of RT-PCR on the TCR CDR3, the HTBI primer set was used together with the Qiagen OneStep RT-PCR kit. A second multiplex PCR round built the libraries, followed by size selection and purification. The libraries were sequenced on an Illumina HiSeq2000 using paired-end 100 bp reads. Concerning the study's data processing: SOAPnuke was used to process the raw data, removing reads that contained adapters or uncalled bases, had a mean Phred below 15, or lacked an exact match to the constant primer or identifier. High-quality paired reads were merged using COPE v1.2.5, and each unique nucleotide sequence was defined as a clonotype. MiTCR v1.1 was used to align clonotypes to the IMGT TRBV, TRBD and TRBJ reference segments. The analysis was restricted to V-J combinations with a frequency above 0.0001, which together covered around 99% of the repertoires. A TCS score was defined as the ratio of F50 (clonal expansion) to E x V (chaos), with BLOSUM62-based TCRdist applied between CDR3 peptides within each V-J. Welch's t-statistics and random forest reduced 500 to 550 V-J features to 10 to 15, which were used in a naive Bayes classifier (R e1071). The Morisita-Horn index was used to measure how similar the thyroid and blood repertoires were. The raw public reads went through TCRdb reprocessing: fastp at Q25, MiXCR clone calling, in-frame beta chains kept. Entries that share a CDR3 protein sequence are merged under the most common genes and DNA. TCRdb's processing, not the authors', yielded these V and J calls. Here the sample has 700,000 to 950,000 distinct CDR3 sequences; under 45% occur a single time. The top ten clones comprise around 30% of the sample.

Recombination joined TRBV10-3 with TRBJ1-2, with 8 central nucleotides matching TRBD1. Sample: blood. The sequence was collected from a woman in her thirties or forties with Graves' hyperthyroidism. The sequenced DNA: TGTGCCAGCACAGGGGGGCTACACTATGGCTACACCTTC. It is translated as CASTGGLHYGYTF.